This TCR beta chain comes out of a study of human T cells and chemical hapten exposure. As to time point: pre-sensitization, week 0. Stated treatment: therapeutic diphenylcyclopropenone sensitization with weekly scalp DPC. This clonotype was picked up many times. Methods used by the authors: Per-sample TCR counts ranged from roughly 23,224 to 750,000, median about 98,000. TCRdb re-called the RACE reads through MiXCR, storing one row per CDR3 protein. V and J calls and clone size were set by TCRdb, not the authors. Here the sample spans approximately 370,000 distinct CDR3 sequences, 4.5% to 7% being singletons. This TCR came from a woman aged 18-35 years with alopecia areata. Some clones in this sample may be carry-over from other donors' samples. Sample: whole blood, taken in connection with sensitization to the hapten diphenylcyclopropenone (DPC).

This chain's CDR3 is CASSLKGQGNQPQHF. The CDR3 bases are TGTGCCAGCAGCTTAAAAGGACAGGGCAATCAGCCCCAGCATTTT. V gene TRBV7-2 combines with J gene TRBJ1-5; 7 bases fit TRBD1. The junction had 3 bases not matched to a gene; V was cut back by 2 bases and J by 2 bases. The CDR3 runs 15 residues. CDR1 and CDR2 (germline): SGHTA, FQGNSA.